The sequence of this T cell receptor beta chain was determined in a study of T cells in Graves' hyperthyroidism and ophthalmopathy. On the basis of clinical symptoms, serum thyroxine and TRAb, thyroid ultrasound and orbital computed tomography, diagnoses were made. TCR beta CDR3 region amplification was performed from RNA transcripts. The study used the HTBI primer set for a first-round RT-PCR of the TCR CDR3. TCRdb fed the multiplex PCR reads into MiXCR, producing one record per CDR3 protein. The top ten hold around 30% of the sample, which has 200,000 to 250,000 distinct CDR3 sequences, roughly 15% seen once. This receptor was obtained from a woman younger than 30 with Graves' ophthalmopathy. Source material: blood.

The CDR3 loop reads CASGLGQGLASPLHF. In DNA, the CDR3 is TGCGCCAGCGGACTAGGACAGGGGTTAGCGTCACCCCTCCACTTT. J is TRBJ1-6 and V is TRBV10-1, with 9 bases fitting TRBD1. This CDR3 is built from 15 residues. The germline CDR1 and CDR2 sequences are WNHNN and SYGVQD (reference sequence). V lost 8 bases, J lost 10 bases, and 12 bases stayed unmatched.